The 5 T cell receptor beta chains given below trace back to one sample, sequenced in a study of beta chain features in type 1 diabetes. Whole-study findings and limits: There was a moderate but significant shortening of TCRB CDR3s in all four CD4+ subsets of Type 1 diabetes patients.

Investigators reverse transcribed all isolated RNA, so they sequenced expressed TCRB transcripts. Assay used: immunoSEQ multiplex PCR; TCRdb lists only in-frame clones, some missing. The sample yields a few hundred thousand clones, roughly a tenth seen once. Their antigen targets remain unknown. The sample comprised naive CD4+ T cells from blood. The receptors derive from a man aged 30 to 45 with type 1 diabetes.

There are a few counts of this clone. CDR3 loop: CSVELSRGRDGYTF. The CDR3, as DNA: TGCAGCGTTGAGTTGAGCAGGGGGCGAGATGGCTACACCTTC. V gene TRBV29-1 combines with J gene TRBJ1-2, with TRBD1 matching over 8 bases. The CDR3 runs to 14 residues. Losses at the gene ends were 3 bases for V and 6 bases for J; bases not matched to a gene: 9. Germline values: CDR1 SQVTM, CDR2 ANQGSEA.

V is TRBV29-1 and J is TRBJ2-3, with D possibly TRBD2 on 7 matching bases. CDR3 length: 14 residues. The germline V gene encodes CDR1 SQVTM and CDR2 ANQGSEA. With 6 bases removed from V and 6 bases from J, the gap between germline ends came to 19 bases. In nucleotides, the CDR3 is TGCAGCGTCAACGGGGGGCAGATAGGGGATACGCAGTATTTT. This sequence encodes CSVNGGQIGDTQYF.

This clone was counted a few times. The V and J genes are TRBV5-6 and TRBJ1-2; weak D call: TRBD1 (5 bases). Germline assignment: CDR1 SGHDT and CDR2 YYEEEE. Trimming pared 1 base from V and 1 base from J, leaving 8 bases between. This CDR3 spans 14 amino acids. CDR3 region: CASSLWGSNYGYTF. CDR3 bases: TGTGCCAGCAGCTTGTGGGGCAGTAACTATGGCTACACCTTC.

This sequence joins TRBV9 and TRBJ1-3, with TRBD1 matching 7 bases. Germline assignment: CDR1 SGDLS and CDR2 YYNGEE. The V and J ends lost 0 bases and 4 bases, in that order; junction bases with no gene match: 1. The CDR3 contains 14 residues. This CDR3 reads CASSVEGQGNTIYF. In DNA, the CDR3 is TGTGCCAGCAGCGTAGAGGGACAGGGAAACACCATATATTTT.

The chain couples TRBV11-2 to TRBJ1-6; D is uncertain. Germline V CDR1 and CDR2: SGHAT, FQNNGV. This CDR3 spans 14 amino acids. The germline V and J ends were trimmed by 6 bases and 8 bases, with 14 bases remaining between them. The CDR3 DNA reads as TGTGCCAGCAGGAGGTTGCTTCGGGATTCACCCCTCCACTTT. As protein: CASRRLLRDSPLHF.